This TCR beta chain was sequenced in a study of T cell clonality in common variable immunodeficiency. General study points: Repertoire-complication correlations in CVID were limited by patient heterogeneity. Fewer TCRbeta clones were shared among CVID subjects than controls.

Most patients and controls had Caucasian heritage. Heparinized whole blood, about 4.5 to 9 ml, came from each donor. The germline CDR1 and CDR2 sequences are GTSNPN and SVGIG (reference sequence). CDR3 length: 13 residues. As to this clone: The target antigen is unknown. The read finishes 3 residues shy of the CDR3 end, and the germline J gene is used to complete it.

Sequencing was performed with immunoSEQ multiplex PCR; in TCRdb, only in-frame clones are kept and a portion is missing. The sample has tens of thousands of clones, none seen only once. The sample taken for sequencing was peripheral blood mononuclear cells. V and J are TRBV30 and TRBJ2-3; D unclear. This clonotype was sampled from a person aged 18 to 75 in good health. The CDR3 loop reads CAWSPSLTEAQYF. CDR3 bases read: TGTGCCTGGAGTCCCTCCCTGACTGAGGCG.